Shown below are 5 T cell receptor beta chains from a single sample sequenced in a study of CD8+CD57+ T cells in acquired aplastic anemia. Investigators profiled TCR beta VDJ and CDR3 from genomic DNA template. TCRdb re-derived calls from the reads in MiXCR, one entry per CDR3 protein. The repertoire holds over 150,000 distinct CDR3 sequences, roughly 65% seen once, with approximately 40% in the top ten. Patients who underwent sequencing had shown CD8+CD57+ cell expansion by flow cytometry. Material for sequencing was sorted CD4+, CD8+, or CD8+CD57+ T cells (not recorded which) from PBMCs. These receptors were taken from a human donor with aplastic anemia.

The chain links TRBV24-1 to TRBJ1-5; D not certain. The CDR3 consists of 14 residues. V lost 8 bases, J lost 3 bases, and 13 bases lay in between. Germline CDR1 reads KGHDR; CDR2 reads SFDVKD. For the CDR3, the DNA is TGTGCCACCATTGGCCGGTGGGTCAATCAGCCCCAGCATTTT. Residues: CATIGRWVNQPQHF.

This clonotype was detected once. This chain uses TRBV5-4 with TRBJ2-7; no definite D call. The ends were cut back, 4 bases at V and 3 bases at J, with 14 bases in the middle. This CDR3 is 14 amino acids long. CDR1 and CDR2 (germline): SGHNT, YYREEE (reference sequence). Here the CDR3 DNA reads TGTGCCAGCAGCGCCTCCCTGATAAGCTACGAGCAGTACTTC. This sequence encodes CASSASLISYEQYF.

V usage is TRBV19 and J usage is TRBJ1-2, with TRBD1 matching over 9 bases. Trimming removed 4 bases from V and 8 bases from J; junction bases left unmatched: 5. The CDR3 length is 13 residues. Germline V gene data show CDR1 as LNHDA and CDR2 as SQIVND (reference sequence). This CDR3 is CASSTRTGDGYTF. In DNA form, the CDR3 reads TGTGCCAGTAGTACCCGGACAGGGGACGGCTACACCTTC.

V gene TRBV2 combines with J gene TRBJ2-7; D is undetermined. This CDR3 has 14 residues. Trimming took off 6 bases at V and 4 bases at J, with 16 bases between the two ends. In germline, CDR1 is SNHLY, CDR2 FYNNEI. The CDR3 region has the DNA TGTGCCAGCAGCAAGACCCTTTCTAATTACGAGCAGTACTTC. It codes for CASSKTLSNYEQYF.

This clonotype was picked up one time. One junction end disagrees with the germline gene, perhaps due to a read error. The CDR3 is CASSYRIYGRGGSWTQYF. In nucleotides, the CDR3 is TGTGCCAGCAGTTATCGCATCTACGGTCGGGGAGGGAGTTGGACCCAGTACTTC. This chain joins TRBV10-3 and TRBJ2-5; 7 nucleotides agree with TRBD2. The CDR3 covers 18 residues. CDR1 ENHRY and CDR2 SYGVKD come from the germline V gene.